A single sample gave rise to the 12 T cell receptor beta chains below, sequenced in a study of blood T cell repertoires in COVID-19. Data came from immunoSEQ multiplex PCR; TCRdb stores just in-frame clones and leaves some out. The data contain about 140,000 clones, approximately 81% of them singletons. Sequenced sample: PBMCs or T cells enriched from blood (not recorded which). The receptors were gathered from a man aged 40-50 years with acute COVID-19.

V gene TRBV6-5 combines with J gene TRBJ2-7; 9 positions match TRBD2. J lost 5 bases, V lost 6 bases, and 11 bases had no gene match. There are 15 residues in the CDR3. CDR1 is MNHEY, CDR2 SVGAGI, per germline. The CDR3 spells CASSPLRGGVHEQYF. DNA for the CDR3: TGTGCCAGCAGCCCCCTGCGGGGGGGGGTCCACGAGCAGTACTTC.

The gene calls are TRBV11-2 and TRBJ2-3, with 7 bases identical to TRBD2. Germline V gene data show CDR1 as SGHAT and CDR2 as FQNNGV. The CDR3 totals 13 residues. V lost 6 bases to trimming and J lost 4 bases; unmatched junction nucleotides: 4. The CDR3, as DNA: TGTGCCAGCAGGAGGGCGGGAGCAGATACGCAGTATTTT. Translated, it gives CASRRAGADTQYF.

The CDR3, as DNA: TGTGCCAGCAGTCTCGCCGGGGGATCGTCCGATACGCAGTATTTT. Its translation is CASSLAGGSSDTQYF. V and J are TRBV6-5 and TRBJ2-3; D may be TRBD2 (6 bases). Germline loops: CDR1 MNHEY, CDR2 SVGAGI. The germline V and J ends were trimmed by 5 bases and 6 bases, with 18 bases remaining between them. The CDR3 has 15 residues.

This clone was counted once. The chain combines TRBV2 with TRBJ1-1; 9 positions agree with TRBD1. The germline CDR1 and CDR2 sequences are SNHLY and FYNNEI. The CDR3 is 14 amino acids. Trimming removed 5 bases from V and 6 bases from J; junction bases left unmatched: 7. The CDR3, as DNA: TGTGCCAGCAGTTCCGGGACAGGGTCCCCTGAAGCTTTCTTT. As protein: CASSSGTGSPEAFF.

J is TRBJ1-5 and V is TRBV19, with no clear D. This CDR3 is 14 amino acids long. The germline gives CDR1 LNHDA, CDR2 SQIVND (reference sequence). Trimming shortened V by 3 bases and J by 4 bases, and 10 bases separated the two germline ends. The CDR3 reads CASSIRTVNQPQHF. The CDR3 region has the DNA TGTGCCAGTAGTATCAGGACTGTAAATCAGCCCCAGCATTTT.

The chain uses TRBV25-1 and TRBJ2-5; D remains unclear. The germline CDR1 and CDR2 sequences are MGHDK and SYGVNS. The V and J ends lost 0 bases and 2 bases respectively, with 7 bases between them. The CDR3 covers 14 residues. The CDR3 nucleotides read TGTGCCAGCAGTGAATACGTATCTCAAGAGACCCAGTACTTC. Translation gives CASSEYVSQETQYF. The variable domain in full, completed from reference TRBV25-1 and TRBJ2-5, reads EADIYQTPRYLVIGTGKKITLECSQTMGHDKMYWYQQDPGMELHLIHYSYGVNSTEKGDLSSESTVSRIRTEHFPLTLESARPSHTSQYLCASSEYVSQETQYFGPGTRLLVL.

V and J are TRBV5-8 and TRBJ1-3; D unclear. V was pared by 1 base and J by 2 bases, with 10 bases between. CDR1 and CDR2 from the germline V gene are SGHTS and YDEGEE. The CDR3 covers 15 residues. The CDR3 region has the DNA TGTGCCAGCAGCTTGCAAAGTGCTACTGGAAACACCATATATTTT. Its translation: CASSLQSATGNTIYF.

The V and J genes are TRBV19 and TRBJ1-4; D not resolved. The germline V and J ends were trimmed by 8 bases and 0 bases, with 7 bases remaining between them. Germline CDR1 LNHDA, CDR2 SQIVND (reference sequence). This CDR3 contains 13 residues. The CDR3: CASSVATNEKLFF. The CDR3 bases are TGTGCCAGTTCCGTTGCAACTAATGAAAAACTGTTTTTT.

This chain connects TRBV19 to TRBJ1-1, with 8 bases identical to TRBD1. V dropped 2 bases and J dropped 4; count of bases not matched to a gene: 12. Germline CDR1 is LNHDA and CDR2 is SQIVND (reference sequence). The CDR3 length is 17 residues. The CDR3 DNA reads as TGTGCCAGTAGTATAAGAGGGAGACAGGGGTATCTCACTGAAGCTTTCTTT. Its translation: CASSIRGRQGYLTEAFF.

The chain carries TRBV19 and TRBJ1-4, with 7 bases that match TRBD1. CDR3 length equals 15 residues. Losses at the gene ends were 3 bases for V and 7 bases for J; bases not matched to a gene: 8. Germline V gene data show CDR1 as LNHDA and CDR2 as SQIVND (reference sequence). The CDR3 sequence is CASSILQGGFEKLFF. Written as DNA, the CDR3 is TGTGCCAGTAGTATCCTCCAGGGGGGATTTGAAAAACTGTTTTTT.

The chain combines TRBV6-5 with TRBJ2-1, with 8 bases identical to TRBD1. CDR1 is MNHEY, CDR2 SVGAGI, per germline. The CDR3 consists of 11 residues. V trimming: 10 bases; J trimming: 10 bases; junction bases outside the gene matches: 6. The CDR3 coding sequence is TGTGCCACCGGACAGGGATTAGAGCAGTTCTTC. Its translation is CATGQGLEQFF.

This chain uses TRBV10-3 with TRBJ1-1; 7 bases align to TRBD1. Germline values: CDR1 ENHRY, CDR2 SYGVKD. Germline trimming cut 4 bases from V and 7 bases from J; bases unmatched to any gene: 3. The CDR3 contains 12 residues. The CDR3 region is CAISARGDEAFF. In DNA, the CDR3 is TGTGCCATCAGTGCCAGGGGGGATGAAGCTTTCTTT.